One and the same sample provided the 14 T cell receptor beta chains below, sequenced in a study of OX40 agonist ivuxolimab in advanced cancers. This table comes from immunoSEQ multiplex PCR, and its TCRdb copy is limited to in-frame clones, with some not included. The data show tens of thousands of clones, with 90% seen just once and around 0.34% held by the top ten. The sequenced sample was CD4+ or CD8+ T cells sorted from blood, obtained in a trial of the OX40 agonist ivuxolimab. Every receptor here comes from an adult with an advanced solid tumor such as melanoma, head and neck, liver or kidney cancer.

This sequence joins TRBV9 and TRBJ1-1, with TRBD1 as a possible D gene (5 bases). The CDR3 has 13 amino acids. Trimming shortened V by 3 bases and J by 5 bases, and 11 bases separated the two germline ends. The germline CDR1 and CDR2 sequences are SGDLS and YYNGEE. The CDR3 nucleotides read TGTGCCAGCAGCGCCCCCGGGGGGACTGAAGCTTTCTTT. This translates into CASSAPGGTEAFF.

Here the CDR3 DNA reads TGTGCCAGCTCACCTGGGGGGAGGAATCAGCCCCAGCATTTT. Residues: CASSPGGRNQPQHF. This chain uses TRBV18 with TRBJ1-5; weak D call: TRBD1 (5 bases). Germline values: CDR1 KGHSH, CDR2 LQKENI. V lost 3 bases and J lost 4, with 10 bases in between. CDR3 length: 14 amino acids.

CDR3 in DNA: TGTGCCAGCAGCGGGGGGAGGAATGAAAAACTGTTTTTT. It is translated as CASSGGRNEKLFF. This rearrangement joins TRBV6-1 to TRBJ1-4, with D possibly TRBD1 on 5 matching bases. Trimming left V 6 bases short and J 5 bases short, with 10 bases between. This CDR3 is 13 amino acids long. Germline lookup yields CDR1 MNHNS and CDR2 SASEGT.

The V call is TRBV11-2, the J call TRBJ2-5, with 12 bases aligning to TRBD1. This CDR3 is built from 17 residues. J was trimmed by 0 bases and V by 6 bases; bases with no gene match: 8. From germline, CDR1 is SGHAT and CDR2 FQNNGV. In DNA form, the CDR3 reads TGTGCCAGCAGGGCCGGGACAGGGGGCTTGTACCAAGAGACCCAGTACTTC. This sequence encodes CASRAGTGGLYQETQYF.

J is TRBJ2-6 and V is TRBV4-1; possible D gene TRBD1, 5 bases. CDR3 size: 15 residues. Trimming left V 4 bases short and J 4 bases short, with 11 bases between. Germline V gene lookup returns CDR1 MGHRA and CDR2 YSYEKL. The CDR3 region has the DNA TGCGCCAGCAGCCCCAGGGTATGGGGGGCCAACGTCCTGACTTTC. Its translation is CASSPRVWGANVLTF.

The gene calls are TRBV18 and TRBJ2-5; the D gene is possibly TRBD2 (6 bases). Germline assignment: CDR1 KGHSH and CDR2 LQKENI. The CDR3 totals 16 residues. The V end lost 2 bases, the J end lost 0 bases, and 13 bases lay between the germline ends. The CDR3 bases are TGTGCCAGCTCACCAGGTTGGGACTTTAACCAAGAGACCCAGTACTTC. The encoded protein is CASSPGWDFNQETQYF.

CDR3 bases: TGTGCCTCCGGGAACACTGAAGCTTTCTTT. Translating it yields CASGNTEAFF. This chain joins TRBV6-5 and TRBJ1-1, with no clear D. Germline loops: CDR1 MNHEY, CDR2 SVGAGI. CDR3 size: 10 residues. Deletions cut 11 bases from V and 1 base from J, with 5 bases between.

This clone has a single count. This chain links TRBV5-4 with TRBJ1-4; D gene ambiguous. The CDR3 spans 14 residues. V dropped 4 bases and J dropped 8 bases, with 15 bases sitting between them. Germline-derived CDR1 and CDR2 are SGHNT and YYREEE (reference sequence). The CDR3 DNA reads TGTGCCAGCAGCGGCGCGGGGATGGAGGAAAAACTGTTTTTT. Translation gives CASSGAGMEEKLFF.

The V gene is TRBV4-1, the J gene TRBJ1-1, with D possibly TRBD1 on 5 matching bases. Trimming took 2 bases from V and 10 from J, leaving 11 bases between them. The germline V gene encodes CDR1 MGHRA and CDR2 YSYEKL. The CDR3 sequence is 12 residues long. DNA for the CDR3: TGCGCCAGCAGCCAACCAGCAGGGTCAGCTTTCTTT. Translation: CASSQPAGSAFF.

The chain carries TRBV28 and TRBJ1-3; the D gene is possibly TRBD1 (5 bases). The CDR3 runs to 13 residues. Trimming left V 6 bases short and J 2 bases short, with 8 bases between. Germline assignment: CDR1 MDHEN and CDR2 SYDVKM. The CDR3 here is CASRGGAGNTIYF. The CDR3 DNA reads as TGTGCCAGCAGGGGGGGAGCTGGAAACACCATATATTTT. The full variable domain, rest sourced from reference TRBV28 and TRBJ1-3, is DVKVTQSSRYLVKRTGEKVFLECVQDMDHENMFWYRQDPGLGLRLIYFSYDVKMKEKGDIPEGYSVSREKKERFSLILESASTNQTSMYLCASRGGAGNTIYFGEGSWLTVV.

The chain employs TRBV27 and TRBJ2-3; 10 bases agree with TRBD1. Germline V gives CDR1 MNHEY, CDR2 SMNVEV (reference sequence). J gave up 6 bases and V 6 bases, and 9 bases lay outside the gene matches. The CDR3 has 15 residues. The CDR3 reads CASRRSGTGVDTQYF. CDR3 sequence (DNA): TGTGCCAGCAGAAGATCCGGGACAGGGGTGGATACGCAGTATTTT.

V is TRBV12-5 and J is TRBJ1-5; 7 bases line up with TRBD1. Germline V gene data show CDR1 as LGHNT and CDR2 as FRNRAP. The CDR3 is 15 amino acids. V lost 1 base, J lost 2 bases, and 2 bases stayed unmatched. DNA for the CDR3: TGTGCTAGTGGTTTGGGACAGGGCCGCAATCAGCCCCAGCATTTT. Translation gives CASGLGQGRNQPQHF.

The sample holds one count of this clone. The chain couples TRBV28 to TRBJ2-3, with TRBD2 identical over 9 bases. V dropped 4 bases and J dropped 5; count of bases not matched to a gene: 7. There are 15 residues in the CDR3. CDR1 is MDHEN and CDR2 is SYDVKM in the germline V gene. In DNA, the CDR3 is TGTGCCAGCAGTTCATCTAGCGGGGCACAAGATACGCAGTATTTT. Translation: CASSSSSGAQDTQYF.

The chain couples TRBV7-3 to TRBJ1-5; D not resolved. CDR1 SGHTA and CDR2 FQGTGA come from the germline V gene. The CDR3 has 17 amino acids. Trimming shortened V by 2 bases and J by 0 bases, and 14 bases separated the two germline ends. Here the CDR3 reads CASSLEGRGFSNQPQHF. The CDR3 nucleotides read TGTGCCAGCAGCTTAGAAGGGCGGGGATTTAGCAATCAGCCCCAGCATTTT.